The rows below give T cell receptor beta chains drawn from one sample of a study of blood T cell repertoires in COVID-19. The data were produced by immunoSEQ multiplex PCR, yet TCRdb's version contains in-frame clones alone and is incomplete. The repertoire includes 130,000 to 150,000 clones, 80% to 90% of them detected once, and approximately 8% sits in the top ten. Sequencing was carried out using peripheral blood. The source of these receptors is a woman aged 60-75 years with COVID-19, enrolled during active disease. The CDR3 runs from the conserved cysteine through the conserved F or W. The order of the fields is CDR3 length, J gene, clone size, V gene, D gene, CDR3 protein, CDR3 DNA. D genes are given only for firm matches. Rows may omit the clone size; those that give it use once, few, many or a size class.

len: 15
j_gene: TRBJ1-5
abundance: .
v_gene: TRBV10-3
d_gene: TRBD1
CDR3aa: CAISPRGESNQPQHF
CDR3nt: TGTGCCATCAGTCCCAGGGGGGAAAGCAATCAGCCCCAGCATTTT

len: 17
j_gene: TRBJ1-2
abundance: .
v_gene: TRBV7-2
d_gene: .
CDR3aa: CASSLALRALSGRGYTF
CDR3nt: TGTGCCAGCAGCTTAGCGCTTCGGGCGCTATCAGGGCGGGGCTACACCTTC

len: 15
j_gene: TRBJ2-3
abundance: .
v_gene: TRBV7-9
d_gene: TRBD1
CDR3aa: CASSRGTELTDTQYF
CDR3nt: TGTGCCAGCAGCCGAGGGACAGAACTCACAGATACGCAGTATTTT

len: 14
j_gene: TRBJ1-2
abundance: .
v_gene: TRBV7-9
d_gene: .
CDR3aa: CASSSERGIYGYTF
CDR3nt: TGTGCCAGCAGCTCCGAAAGGGGTATCTATGGCTACACCTTC

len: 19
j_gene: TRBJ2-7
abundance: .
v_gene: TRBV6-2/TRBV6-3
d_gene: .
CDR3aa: CASSLLGGQDRTISYEQYF
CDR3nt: TGTGCCAGCAGTTTGTTGGGAGGACAGGACAGGACCATCTCCTACGAGCAGTACTTC

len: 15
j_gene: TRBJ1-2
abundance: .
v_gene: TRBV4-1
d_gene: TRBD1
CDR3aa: CASSQDREGSGGYTF
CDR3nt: TGCGCCAGCAGCCAGGACAGGGAGGGTAGTGGTGGCTACACCTTC

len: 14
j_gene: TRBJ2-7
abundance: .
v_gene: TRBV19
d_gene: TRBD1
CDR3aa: CASTENRGAYEQYF
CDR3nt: TGTGCCAGTACCGAGAACAGGGGTGCCTACGAGCAGTACTTC

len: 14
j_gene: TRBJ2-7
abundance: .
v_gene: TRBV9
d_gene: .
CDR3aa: CASSVDRGSYEQYF
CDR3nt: TGTGCCAGCAGCGTGGACAGAGGGAGCTACGAGCAGTACTTC

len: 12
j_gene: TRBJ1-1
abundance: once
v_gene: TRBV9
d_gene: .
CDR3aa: CASSVGDTEAFF
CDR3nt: TGTGCCAGCAGCGTCGGTGACACTGAAGCTTTCTTT

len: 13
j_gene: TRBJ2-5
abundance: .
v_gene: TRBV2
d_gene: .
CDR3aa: CASSQVPRETQYF
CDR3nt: TGTGCCAGCAGTCAGGTCCCAAGAGAGACCCAGTACTTC

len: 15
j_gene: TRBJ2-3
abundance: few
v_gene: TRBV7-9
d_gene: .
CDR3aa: CASSRLSSSTDTQYF
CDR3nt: TGTGCCAGCAGCCGACTGTCTAGTAGCACAGATACGCAGTATTTT

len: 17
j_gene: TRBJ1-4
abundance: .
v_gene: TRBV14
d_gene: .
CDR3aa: CASSQGVGARPPQKLFF
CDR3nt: TGTGCCAGCAGCCAAGGCGTAGGGGCTCGTCCCCCCCAAAAACTGTTTTTT